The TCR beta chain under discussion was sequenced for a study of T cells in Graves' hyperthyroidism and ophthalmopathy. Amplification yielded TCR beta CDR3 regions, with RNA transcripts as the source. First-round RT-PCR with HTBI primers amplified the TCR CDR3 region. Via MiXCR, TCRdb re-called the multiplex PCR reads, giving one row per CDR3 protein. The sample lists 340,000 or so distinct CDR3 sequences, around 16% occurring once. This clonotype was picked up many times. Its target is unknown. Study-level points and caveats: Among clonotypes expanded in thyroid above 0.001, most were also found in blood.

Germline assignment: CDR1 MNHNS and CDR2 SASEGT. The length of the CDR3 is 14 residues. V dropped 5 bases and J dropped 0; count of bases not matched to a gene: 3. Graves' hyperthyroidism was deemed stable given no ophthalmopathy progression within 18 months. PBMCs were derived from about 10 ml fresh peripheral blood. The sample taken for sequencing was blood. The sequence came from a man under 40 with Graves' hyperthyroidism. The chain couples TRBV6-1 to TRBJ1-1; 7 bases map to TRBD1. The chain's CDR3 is CASSNRGLNTEAFF. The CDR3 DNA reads TGTGCCAGCAGTAACAGGGGTCTGAACACTGAAGCTTTCTTT.